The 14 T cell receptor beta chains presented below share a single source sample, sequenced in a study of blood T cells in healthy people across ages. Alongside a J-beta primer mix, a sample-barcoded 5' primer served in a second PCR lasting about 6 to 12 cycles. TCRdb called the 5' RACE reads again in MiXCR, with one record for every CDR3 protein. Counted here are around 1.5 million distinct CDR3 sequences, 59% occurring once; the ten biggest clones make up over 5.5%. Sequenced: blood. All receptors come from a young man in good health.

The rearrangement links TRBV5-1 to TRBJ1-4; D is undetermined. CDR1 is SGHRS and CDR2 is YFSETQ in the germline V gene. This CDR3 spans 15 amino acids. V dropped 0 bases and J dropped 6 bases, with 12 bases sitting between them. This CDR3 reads CASSLDAGFDEKLFF. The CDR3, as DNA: TGCGCCAGCAGCTTGGATGCGGGGTTTGATGAAAAACTGTTTTTT.

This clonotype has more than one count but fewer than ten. The CDR3 sequence is CASSYNRQATYEQYF. The CDR3 DNA reads TGTGCCAGCAGTTACAACCGGCAGGCTACCTACGAGCAGTACTTC. The chain couples TRBV6-5 to TRBJ2-7; D uncertain. The germline V and J ends were trimmed by 2 bases and 2 bases, with 13 bases remaining between them. This CDR3 contains 15 residues. Germline-derived CDR1 and CDR2 are MNHEY and SVGAGI.

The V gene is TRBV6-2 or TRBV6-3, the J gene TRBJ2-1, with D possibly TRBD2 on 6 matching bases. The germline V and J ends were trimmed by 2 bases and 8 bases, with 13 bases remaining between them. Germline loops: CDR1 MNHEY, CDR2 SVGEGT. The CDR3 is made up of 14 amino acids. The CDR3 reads CASSYREPSDEQFF. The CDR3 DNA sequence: TGTGCCAGCAGTTACCGGGAGCCTTCAGATGAGCAGTTCTTC.

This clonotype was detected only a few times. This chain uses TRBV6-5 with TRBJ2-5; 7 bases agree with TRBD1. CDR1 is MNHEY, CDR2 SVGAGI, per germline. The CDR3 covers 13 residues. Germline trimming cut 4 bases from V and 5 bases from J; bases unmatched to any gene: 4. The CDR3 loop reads CASSSTGVETQYF. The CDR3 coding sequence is TGTGCCAGCAGTTCCACAGGGGTGGAGACCCAGTACTTC.

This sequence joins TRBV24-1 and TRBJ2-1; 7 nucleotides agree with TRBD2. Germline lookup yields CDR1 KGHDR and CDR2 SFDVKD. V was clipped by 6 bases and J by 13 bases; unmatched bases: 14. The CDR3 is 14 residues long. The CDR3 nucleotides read TGTGCCACCAGTCCACGGGGAGGGCGAGAGACCCAGTTCTTC. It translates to CATSPRGGRETQFF.

CDR3 nucleotide sequence: TGTGCCAGCACCAACTTCTACGGGAGCAATCAGCCCCAGCATTTT. As protein: CASTNFYGSNQPQHF. This chain joins TRBV6-1 and TRBJ1-5; D gene ambiguous. This CDR3 has 15 residues. V shed 7 bases and J shed 1 base, with 14 bases lying between them. Germline V gene sequence: CDR1 MNHNS, CDR2 SASEGT.

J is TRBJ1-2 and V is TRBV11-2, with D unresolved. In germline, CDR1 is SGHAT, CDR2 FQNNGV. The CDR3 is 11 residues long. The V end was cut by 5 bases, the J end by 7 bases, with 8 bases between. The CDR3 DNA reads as TGTGCCAGCAGCGAAGACCCTGGCTACACCTTC. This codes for CASSEDPGYTF.

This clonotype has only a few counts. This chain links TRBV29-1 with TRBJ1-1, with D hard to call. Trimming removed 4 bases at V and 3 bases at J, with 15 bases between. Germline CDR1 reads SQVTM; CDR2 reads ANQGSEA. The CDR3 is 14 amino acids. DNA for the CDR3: TGCAGCGTTGGAGGGCACTCGGTGGACACTGAAGCTTTCTTT. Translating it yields CSVGGHSVDTEAFF.

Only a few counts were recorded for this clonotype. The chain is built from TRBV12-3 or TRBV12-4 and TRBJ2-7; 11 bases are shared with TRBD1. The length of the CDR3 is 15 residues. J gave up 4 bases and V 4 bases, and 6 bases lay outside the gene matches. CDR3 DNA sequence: TGTGCCAGCAGTTACGGACAGGGGGCTGTATACGAGCAGTACTTC. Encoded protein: CASSYGQGAVYEQYF.

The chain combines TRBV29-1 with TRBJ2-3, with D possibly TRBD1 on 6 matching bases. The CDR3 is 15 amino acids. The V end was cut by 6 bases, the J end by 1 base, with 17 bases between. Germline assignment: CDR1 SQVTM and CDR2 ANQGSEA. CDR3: CSVVLDSGRTDTQYF. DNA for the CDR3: TGCAGCGTAGTTTTGGACAGCGGCCGCACAGATACGCAGTATTTT.

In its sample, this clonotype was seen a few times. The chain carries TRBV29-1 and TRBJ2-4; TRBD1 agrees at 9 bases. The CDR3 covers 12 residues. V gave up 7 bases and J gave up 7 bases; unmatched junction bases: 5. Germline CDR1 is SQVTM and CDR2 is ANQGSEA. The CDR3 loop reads CSGGGTGNIQYF. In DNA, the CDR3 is TGCAGCGGGGGGGGGACAGGGAACATTCAGTACTTC.

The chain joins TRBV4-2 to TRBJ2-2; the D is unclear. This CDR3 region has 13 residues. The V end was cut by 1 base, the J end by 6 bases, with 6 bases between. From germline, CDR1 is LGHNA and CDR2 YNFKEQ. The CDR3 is CASSQAAAGELFF. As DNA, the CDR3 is TGTGCCAGCAGCCAAGCCGCGGCCGGGGAGCTGTTTTTT.

The CDR3 reads CASSFDPNNDGYTF. For the CDR3, the DNA is TGCGCCAGCAGCTTCGACCCGAACAACGATGGCTACACCTTC. V and J are TRBV5-1 and TRBJ1-2; no clear D. Germline CDR1 reads SGHRS; CDR2 reads YFSETQ. Trimming cost V 2 bases and J 6 bases, with 14 bases left between them. This CDR3 is built from 14 residues.

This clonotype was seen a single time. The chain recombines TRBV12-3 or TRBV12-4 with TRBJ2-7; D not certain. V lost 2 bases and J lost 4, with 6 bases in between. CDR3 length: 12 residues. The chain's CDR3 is CASSLMKYEQYF. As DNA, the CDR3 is TGTGCCAGCAGTTTAATGAAATACGAGCAGTACTTC.